This T cell receptor beta chain was documented in a study of blood T cell repertoires in COVID-19. Study-level background: The study drew acute and convalescent COVID-19 samples from the United States, Italy and Spain. The cDNA or gDNA used as material had been derived from T cells, B-cell-depleted T cells, or PBMCs.

Study processing details: By means of reference gene primer amplification, nucleated cell counts were estimated. Repertoires were generated with immunoSEQ multiplex PCR, while TCRdb's copy carries only in-frame clones and drops some. For V, J and clone size, that table is used; D and trimming come from the DNA. The sample lists almost 200,000 clones, roughly 90% occurring once. Recruitment covered fewer than 25 US areas and drew participants whose ages spanned roughly 18 to 90 years. This clonotype originated in a woman aged 18-30 years who had recovered from COVID-19. Sample: PBMCs or T cells enriched from blood (not recorded which).

The CDR3 nucleotides read TGTGCCAGCAGTTACTCTCAGAACAGGGCCTCCTACGAGCAGTACTTC. Protein product: CASSYSQNRASYEQYF. The chain links TRBV6-5 to TRBJ2-7; D is perhaps TRBD1 (6 bases). V was shortened by 0 bases and J by 0 bases, with 12 bases between the two germline ends. Germline CDR1 MNHEY, CDR2 SVGAGI. This CDR3 comprises 16 residues.